One sample yielded the 30 T cell receptor beta chains listed below, sequenced in a study of blood T cell repertoires in COVID-19. This table comes from immunoSEQ multiplex PCR, and its TCRdb copy is limited to in-frame clones, with some not included. The repertoire has fewer than 300,000 clones, approximately 92% of them found once; the top ten carry 2% to 3%. Sequences were obtained from peripheral blood. The source of these receptors is a person aged 18 to 35 with COVID-19, enrolled during active disease.

The chain joins TRBV7-9 to TRBJ2-7; 8 bases align to TRBD1. Germline-derived CDR1 and CDR2 are SEHNR and FQNEAQ (reference sequence). The CDR3 has 16 residues. J lost 3 bases, V lost 4 bases, and 11 bases had no gene match. CDR3 residues: CASSSPGQGAFYEQYF. CDR3 in DNA: TGTGCCAGCAGCTCCCCCGGGCAGGGGGCATTCTACGAGCAGTACTTC.

J is TRBJ2-3 and V is TRBV7-8; 7 bases map to TRBD1. The germline CDR1 and CDR2 sequences are SGHVS and FQNEAQ. The CDR3 runs 14 residues. Trimming at V came to 5 bases and at J to 3 bases, leaving 5 bases not matched to a gene. The CDR3 bases are TGTGCCAGCAGCCCCGAGGGGGCTACAGATACGCAGTATTTT. Its protein product is CASSPEGATDTQYF. Together with reference TRBV7-8 and TRBJ2-3, the CDR3 gives the full variable domain: GAGVSQSPRYKVAKRGQDVALRCDPISGHVSLFWYQQALGQGPEFLTYFQNEAQLDKSGLPSDRFFAERPEGSVSTLKIQRTQQEDSAVYLCASSPEGATDTQYFGPGTRLTVL.

The chain links TRBV3-1 (or the pseudogene TRBV3-2) to TRBJ1-3, with D possibly matching TRBD1 (5 bases). Trimming removed 4 bases from V and 0 bases from J, with 13 bases in between. The CDR3 totals 16 residues. CDR1 is LGHDT, CDR2 YNNKEL, per germline (reference sequence). CDR3 DNA: TGTGCCAGCAGCCCGTGGGACTTCCACTCTGGAAACACCATATATTTT. It encodes CASSPWDFHSGNTIYF.

The CDR3 DNA follows: TGTGCCAGCAGAGGACAGGGGGCTGTGAATAATTCACCCCTCCACTTT. It yields the protein CASRGQGAVNNSPLHF. The genes are TRBV2 and TRBJ1-6; 11 positions match TRBD1. After removal of 6 bases from V and 5 bases from J, the junction contained 6 bases not matched to a gene. The CDR3 length is 16 residues. The V gene's germline CDR1 is SNHLY and CDR2 FYNNEI.

This rearrangement joins TRBV28 to TRBJ1-4; weak D call: TRBD1 (5 bases). The CDR3 is 14 amino acids. Germline loops: CDR1 MDHEN, CDR2 SYDVKM. V was clipped by 7 bases and J by 2 bases, with 11 bases between them. The CDR3 loop reads CASTVGGTNEKLFF. The CDR3 DNA is TGTGCCAGCACCGTTGGGGGGACTAATGAAAAACTGTTTTTT.

The rearrangement joins TRBV7-9 to TRBJ1-1, with D possibly TRBD1 on 6 matching bases. CDR3 length equals 19 residues. CDR1 SEHNR and CDR2 FQNEAQ come from the germline V gene (reference sequence). The V gene lost 1 base and the J gene lost 2 bases, with 23 bases spanning the gap. CDR3 region: CASSLGFENVGAENTEAFF. The CDR3, as DNA: TGTGCCAGCAGCTTAGGCTTCGAGAACGTGGGGGCGGAAAACACTGAAGCTTTCTTT.

The genes are TRBV19 and TRBJ1-1; D is uncertain. CDR1 is LNHDA, CDR2 SQIVND, per germline (reference sequence). The CDR3 has 13 residues. Trimming stripped 2 bases from V and 1 base from J, with 5 bases between. The CDR3 nucleotides read TGTGCCAGTAGTATATCACAGAACACTGAAGCTTTCTTT. Protein product: CASSISQNTEAFF.

The chain is built from TRBV28 and TRBJ1-2, with 7 nucleotides matching TRBD1. CDR3 size: 15 residues. The germline CDR1 and CDR2 sequences are MDHEN and SYDVKM. Losses at the gene ends were 2 bases for V and 4 bases for J; bases not matched to a gene: 7. Written as DNA, the CDR3 is TGTGCCAGCAGTTTAACGAGAGGGGGCGTCTATGGCTACACCTTC. It encodes CASSLTRGGVYGYTF.

The V gene is TRBV2, the J gene TRBJ2-1; TRBD2 agrees at 15 bases. Unmatched junction bases numbered 7, after V lost 8 bases and J lost 14 bases. This CDR3 has 13 amino acids. Germline CDR1 and CDR2: SNHLY and FYNNEI. CDR3 in amino acids: CASGPGLAGGEFF. The CDR3 bases are TGTGCCAGCGGACCGGGACTAGCGGGAGGCGAGTTCTTC.

The rearrangement links TRBV19 to TRBJ2-3, with 8 nucleotides matching TRBD1. Germline trimming cut 8 bases from V and 2 bases from J; bases unmatched to any gene: 3. The CDR3 totals 13 residues. The germline gives CDR1 LNHDA, CDR2 SQIVND (reference sequence). The CDR3 sequence is CASRQGITDTQYF. The CDR3 coding sequence is TGTGCCAGTCGACAGGGGATCACAGATACGCAGTATTTT.

The rearrangement uses TRBV7-9 and TRBJ2-2; D gene unclear. Germline CDR1 SEHNR, CDR2 FQNEAQ (reference sequence). The V and J ends lost 5 bases and 7 bases respectively, with 8 bases between them. The length of the CDR3 is 12 residues. CDR3 coding DNA: TGTGCCAGCAGCCCTCGTTTCGGGGAGCTGTTTTTT. This encodes CASSPRFGELFF.

The chain recombines TRBV10-3 with TRBJ1-1, with D possibly TRBD1 on 5 matching bases. Trimming removed 4 bases at V and 2 bases at J, with 11 bases between. CDR1 and CDR2 (germline): ENHRY, SYGVKD. The CDR3 totals 14 residues. The CDR3 coding sequence is TGTGCCATCAGTGGGCGACAGCCCAACACTGAAGCTTTCTTT. Its translation is CAISGRQPNTEAFF.

The chain employs TRBV4-2 and TRBJ2-1, with TRBD2 matching 12 bases. The CDR3 sequence is 20 residues long. The V gene's germline CDR1 is LGHNA and CDR2 YNFKEQ. V dropped 2 bases and J dropped 0; count of bases not matched to a gene: 11. CDR3 sequence reads: CASSQNPGLAGPSSYNEQFF. CDR3 nucleotide sequence: TGTGCCAGCAGCCAAAATCCGGGACTAGCGGGCCCCAGCTCCTACAATGAGCAGTTCTTC.

This chain joins TRBV5-1 and TRBJ2-5, with D unclear. Trimming removed 4 bases from V and 4 bases from J, with 11 bases in between. Germline CDR1 reads SGHRS; CDR2 reads YFSETQ. The CDR3 totals 13 residues. DNA of the CDR3: TGCGCCAGCAGCCCTGACCAGGCAGAGACCCAGTACTTC. Translating it yields CASSPDQAETQYF.

This clone has more than one count but fewer than ten. This chain connects TRBV18 to TRBJ1-5, with 9 positions matching TRBD1. Germline CDR1 KGHSH, CDR2 LQKENI. This CDR3 is built from 18 residues. The V and J ends lost 0 bases and 0 bases, in that order; junction bases with no gene match: 6. The DNA for the CDR3 is TGTGCCAGCTCACCACCGGTGGGACAGGGTTATAGCAATCAGCCCCAGCATTTT. Translation gives CASSPPVGQGYSNQPQHF.

This clone has just one count. CDR3 sequence reads: CASSTRDRTGEETYEQYF. CDR3 coding DNA: TGTGCCAGCAGCACTCGGGACAGGACAGGAGAGGAGACCTACGAGCAGTACTTC. The V gene is TRBV13, the J gene TRBJ2-7; TRBD1 agrees at 8 bases. CDR3 size: 18 residues. Germline trimming cut 5 bases from V and 2 bases from J; bases unmatched to any gene: 17. Germline V gene lookup returns CDR1 PRHDT and CDR2 FYEKMQ (reference sequence).

The chain is built from TRBV19 and TRBJ1-2; TRBD1 agrees at 12 bases. CDR1 and CDR2 (germline): LNHDA, SQIVND (reference sequence). The V segment lost 8 bases and the J segment 3 bases; nucleotides outside the gene matches: 1. This CDR3 contains 13 residues. The CDR3 here is CASGTGGYYGYTF. As DNA, the CDR3 is TGTGCCAGTGGGACAGGGGGCTACTATGGCTACACCTTC.

This chain connects TRBV3-1 (or the pseudogene TRBV3-2) to TRBJ2-1; 10 bases are a match to TRBD1. This CDR3 has 15 amino acids. Per germline, CDR1 LGHDT and CDR2 YNNKEL (reference sequence). V was pared by 3 bases and J by 9 bases, with 8 bases of the junction left unmatched. CDR3 bases: TGTGCCAGCAGCCAGGGGACAGGGGCAGGGATTGAGCAGTTCTTC. Protein: CASSQGTGAGIEQFF.

V gene TRBV4-1 combines with J gene TRBJ1-5; D ambiguous. Per the germline V gene, CDR1 is MGHRA and CDR2 is YSYEKL. There are 15 residues in the CDR3. Between the trimmed V and J ends, which lost 4 bases and 2 bases, there was a span of 12 bases. The CDR3 nucleotides are TGCGCCAGCAGCCTTACTTATGCGGGCAATCAGCCCCAGCATTTT. Residues: CASSLTYAGNQPQHF.

The chain carries TRBV5-4 and TRBJ2-1; the D is unclear. This CDR3 region has 15 residues. Between the trimmed V and J ends, which lost 4 bases and 6 bases, there was a span of 17 bases. The germline V gene encodes CDR1 SGHNT and CDR2 YYREEE (reference sequence). CDR3 nucleotides: TGTGCCAGCAGCCTACGGTGGGCCCGCGTCAATGAGCAGTTCTTC. Amino acid sequence: CASSLRWARVNEQFF.

The chain uses TRBV7-9 and TRBJ2-6, with TRBD1 matching 9 bases. Germline loops: CDR1 SEHNR, CDR2 FQNEAQ (reference sequence). Trimming removed 4 bases from V and 0 bases from J; junction bases left unmatched: 7. This CDR3 has 18 amino acids. Written as DNA, the CDR3 is TGTGCCAGCAGCTCGGACAGGGGCCCTATCTCTGGGGCCAACGTCCTGACTTTC. This codes for CASSSDRGPISGANVLTF. The full variable domain, rest sourced from reference TRBV7-9 and TRBJ2-6, is DTGVSQNPRHKITKRGQNVTFRCDPISEHNRLYWYRQTLGQGPEFLTYFQNEAQLEKSRLLSDRFSAERPKGSFSTLEIQRTEQGDSAMYLCASSSDRGPISGANVLTFGAGSRLTVL.

This chain connects TRBV3-1 (or the pseudogene TRBV3-2) to TRBJ1-1; D possibly corresponds to TRBD1 (6 bases). The CDR3 has 15 amino acids. Trimming left V 1 base short and J 1 base short, with 10 bases between. Germline CDR1 LGHDT, CDR2 YNNKEL (reference sequence). In DNA, the CDR3 is TGTGCCAGCAGCCAAGGCACAGGGTGGAACACTGAAGCTTTCTTT. This gives the protein CASSQGTGWNTEAFF.

CDR3 protein: CASSQGLAGNIQYF. The CDR3 DNA reads TGCGCCAGCAGCCAAGGACTAGCTGGAAACATTCAGTACTTC. This chain uses TRBV4-3 with TRBJ2-4; TRBD2 matches at 7 bases. This CDR3 spans 14 amino acids. From germline, CDR1 is LGHNA and CDR2 YSLEER. V gave up 1 base and J gave up 6 bases; unmatched junction bases: 3.

The gene calls are TRBV6-5 and TRBJ2-2; D remains unclear. V was pared by 5 bases and J by 7 bases, with 8 bases between. CDR1 is MNHEY, CDR2 SVGAGI, per germline. The CDR3 is 12 amino acids. The CDR3 protein is CASSPYYGELFF. CDR3 bases: TGTGCCAGCAGTCCTTACTACGGGGAGCTGTTTTTT.

The chain carries TRBV11-2 and TRBJ1-1; possibly TRBD1 for D (6 bases). This CDR3 contains 15 residues. The germline V and J ends were trimmed by 5 bases and 7 bases, with 20 bases remaining between them. The germline CDR1 and CDR2 sequences are SGHAT and FQNNGV. CDR3 DNA: TGTGCCAGCAGCCTCCTAGGGGGTGGGGCAGATGAAGCTTTCTTT. Amino acid sequence: CASSLLGGGADEAFF.

The chain combines TRBV27 with TRBJ2-5, with a weak D call TRBD1 (5 bases). V was shortened by 6 bases and J by 1 base, with 12 bases between the two germline ends. The CDR3 covers 14 residues. CDR1 and CDR2 (germline): MNHEY, SMNVEV (reference sequence). CDR3 sequence (DNA): TGTGCCAGCAGCCCACCCCAGGGCCAAGAGACCCAGTACTTC. The encoded protein is CASSPPQGQETQYF.

The chain couples TRBV2 to TRBJ1-5, with TRBD1 matching over 9 bases. The length of the CDR3 is 14 residues. Per the germline V gene, CDR1 is SNHLY and CDR2 is FYNNEI. V was pared by 5 bases and J by 6 bases, with 5 bases of the junction left unmatched. The CDR3 DNA is TGTGCCAGCAGTTTCGGACAGGGGTCTCAGCCCCAGCATTTT. This sequence encodes CASSFGQGSQPQHF.

The chain is built from TRBV9 and TRBJ1-1; D is uncertain. CDR1 SGDLS and CDR2 YYNGEE come from the germline V gene. Trimming shortened V by 4 bases and J by 1 base, and 11 bases separated the two germline ends. There are 14 residues in the CDR3. CDR3 in DNA: TGTGCCAGCAGCCCCCGCCCCGGGAACACTGAAGCTTTCTTT. It codes for CASSPRPGNTEAFF.

This rearrangement joins TRBV2 to TRBJ1-1; D uncertain. Trimming shortened V by 6 bases and J by 0 bases, and 14 bases separated the two germline ends. The CDR3 has 15 amino acids. Germline CDR1 reads SNHLY; CDR2 reads FYNNEI. In DNA, the CDR3 is TGTGCCAGCAGGCTAGAAGTTTCCATGAACACTGAAGCTTTCTTT. This translates into CASRLEVSMNTEAFF.

This CDR3 reads CASSSGQGRGDTQYF. The CDR3 DNA reads TGTGCCAGTAGTTCCGGACAGGGCAGAGGCGATACGCAGTATTTT. The chain links TRBV19 to TRBJ2-3, with 8 bases lining up with TRBD1. Germline V gives CDR1 LNHDA, CDR2 SQIVND (reference sequence). The ends lost 5 bases at V and 6 bases at J; junction bases unmatched: 10. The CDR3 has 15 residues.